The T cell receptor (beta chain) described here comes from a study of cytomegalovirus exposure and HLA in healthy donors. Study context: The 110 or so validation repertoires used a platform that matched the one used for the 600 to 700 first-cohort repertoires, as a later analysis reported. Regarding the study as a whole: The investigators catalogued 150 to 200 TCR beta chains as cytomegalovirus-associated.

J gave up 3 bases and V 1 base, and 13 bases lay outside the gene matches. Germline assignment: CDR1 SGHKS and CDR2 YYEKEE (reference sequence). CDR3 size: 17 residues. As concerns this clone: The target antigen is unknown.

Generated by immunoSEQ multiplex PCR, the TCRdb table keeps only in-frame clones and is missing some. The sample contains fewer than 200,000 clones, approximately 96% of which appear only once. The sequence came from a woman in her late teens or twenties in good health and CMV-seronegative. The chain has TRBV5-5 and TRBJ2-7; 7 nucleotides align to TRBD2. The specimen was PBMCs. The CDR3 protein is CASSLRSPPGGVYEQYF. The CDR3 bases are TGTGCCAGCAGCTTGCGGTCCCCACCGGGGGGTGTCTACGAGCAGTACTTC. The full variable domain, with the rest looked up from reference TRBV5-5 and TRBJ2-7, is DAGVTQSPTHLIKTRGQQVTLRCSPISGHKSVSWYQQVLGQGPQFIFQYYEKEERGRGNFPDRFSARQFPNYSSELNVNALLLGDSALYLCASSLRSPPGGVYEQYFGPGTRLTVT.